These 6 T cell receptor beta chains were all obtained from the same sample, sequenced in a study of control samples from healthy donors and cancer patients. Libraries were prepared by immunoSEQ multiplex PCR; TCRdb keeps only in-frame clonotypes and omits some of them. This table has approximately 100,000 clones, over 75% appearing once. The sequencing input was blood. These receptors came from a middle-aged woman in good health.

The chain carries TRBV24-1 and TRBJ2-2; TRBD1 aligns across 8 bases. The CDR3 runs 14 residues. V gave up 8 bases and J gave up 1 base; unmatched junction bases: 2. Germline values: CDR1 KGHDR, CDR2 SFDVKD. CDR3 protein: CATTGTGNTGELFF. CDR3 in DNA: TGTGCCACCACCGGGACAGGGAACACCGGGGAGCTGTTTTTT.

Judged by abundance, this clone is medium-sized. The chain combines TRBV11-1 with TRBJ2-7; maybe TRBD2 (6 bases). Germline values: CDR1 SGHAT, CDR2 FQDESV (reference sequence). CDR3 length: 15 residues. V lost 5 bases and J 2 bases, leaving 16 bases between the germline ends. The DNA for the CDR3 is TGTGCCAGCAGCCGGAAAATAGCGGCCCCCTACGAGCAGTACTTC. It codes for CASSRKIAAPYEQYF.

V gene TRBV7-3 combines with J gene TRBJ1-1; D ambiguous. This CDR3 contains 13 residues. Germline loops: CDR1 SGHTA, CDR2 FQGTGA. The V gene lost 8 bases and the J gene lost 0 bases, with 10 bases spanning the gap. CDR3 residues: CASAESMNTEAFF. DNA for the CDR3: TGTGCCAGCGCGGAATCTATGAACACTGAAGCTTTCTTT.

V gene TRBV18 combines with J gene TRBJ1-1; 9 nucleotides line up with TRBD1. CDR3 length: 15 amino acids. The J segment lost 6 bases and the V segment lost 2 bases, leaving 7 bases of the junction unmatched. CDR1 and CDR2 (germline): KGHSH, LQKENI. CDR3 bases: TGTGCCAGCTCACCAGGGACAGGGTATTTATCTGAAGCTTTCTTT. Translated, it gives CASSPGTGYLSEAFF.

The V and J genes are TRBV12-3 or TRBV12-4 and TRBJ1-1; D is unclear. Trimming stripped 3 bases from V and 0 bases from J, with 5 bases between. This CDR3 spans 13 amino acids. The CDR3 nucleotides are TGTGCCAGCAGTTTGCGAGTGAACACTGAAGCTTTCTTT. It translates to CASSLRVNTEAFF.

This clone was recorded once. The V call is TRBV6-5, the J call TRBJ1-1, with a tentative D call TRBD1 (5 bases). Germline V gene data show CDR1 as MNHEY and CDR2 as SVGAGI. Trimming left V 6 bases short and J 6 bases short, with 14 bases between. This CDR3 is built from 13 residues. CDR3 nucleotides: TGTGCCAGCAGCACCCCAGGGTTGCCTGAAGCTTTCTTT. Protein product: CASSTPGLPEAFF.